These 20 T cell receptor beta chains share one sample of origin, sequenced in a study of blood T cells in healthy people across ages. The authors ran a second PCR of about 7 to 11 cycles using a sample-barcoded 5' primer and a J-beta primer mix. TCRdb analysed the 5' RACE reads with MiXCR anew, one entry per CDR3 protein. This sample has roughly 2 million distinct CDR3 sequences; roughly 52% occur once, and the top ten carry around 2.1%. The source material was blood. The receptors shown here come from a woman aged 40 to 55 in good health.

The chain uses TRBV12-3 or TRBV12-4 and TRBJ2-7; 9 bases are a match to TRBD2. The CDR3 runs to 12 residues. The J segment lost 7 bases and the V segment lost 4 bases, leaving 2 bases of the junction unmatched. CDR3 protein: CASSSTSGEQYF. The DNA for the CDR3 is TGTGCCAGCAGTTCGACTAGCGGAGAGCAGTACTTC.

The chain couples TRBV28 to TRBJ2-1, with 8 bases aligning to TRBD2. This CDR3 has 16 residues. CDR1 MDHEN and CDR2 SYDVKM come from the germline V gene. The ends lost 6 bases at V and 4 bases at J; junction bases unmatched: 11. The CDR3 region is CASSPNGASGYNEQFF. CDR3 nucleotides: TGTGCCAGCAGCCCTAACGGGGCTAGCGGGTACAATGAGCAGTTCTTC.

The J gene is TRBJ2-3, the V gene TRBV28; 11 bases are shared with TRBD2. The CDR3 covers 18 residues. Germline CDR1 is MDHEN and CDR2 is SYDVKM. The V segment lost 3 bases and the J segment 5 bases; nucleotides outside the gene matches: 13. CDR3 bases: TGTGCCAGCAGTTTGGAGGCGGCTAGCGGGGGGCGGGGAGATACGCAGTATTTT. Its protein is CASSLEAASGGRGDTQYF.

The chain combines TRBV6-1 with TRBJ1-2, with D unclear. V was clipped by 4 bases and J by 3 bases, with 9 bases between them. The CDR3 is made up of 13 amino acids. Germline CDR1 MNHNS, CDR2 SASEGT. CDR3 nucleotides: TGTGCCAGCAGTGCGGAAAGCTACTATGGCTACACCTTC. This gives the protein CASSAESYYGYTF.

This clonotype was picked up a small number of times. CDR3 sequence (DNA): TGCAGTGCTCATCAGCGGACAGTCAATCAGCCCCAGCATTTT. Translating it yields CSAHQRTVNQPQHF. The rearrangement joins TRBV20-1 to TRBJ1-5; a possible D gene is TRBD1 (6 bases). The length of the CDR3 is 14 residues. Germline CDR1 DFQATT, CDR2 SNEGSKA (reference sequence). V gave up 5 bases and J gave up 3 bases, with 14 bases separating them.

This clonotype was counted only a few times. The chain recombines TRBV4-1 with TRBJ2-1, with 7 bases lining up with TRBD1. The CDR3 spans 17 residues. The germline V gene has CDR1 MGHRA and CDR2 YSYEKL. With V trimmed by 0 bases and J by 3 bases, 8 bases remained unmatched. For the CDR3, the DNA is TGCGCCAGCAGCCAAGATATCCCAGGGGGTGTCTACAATGAGCAGTTCTTC. It yields the protein CASSQDIPGGVYNEQFF.

The chain is built from TRBV20-1 and TRBJ2-1, with D possibly being TRBD1 (5 bases). This CDR3 comprises 12 residues. Trimming pared 5 bases from V and 1 base from J, leaving 6 bases between. The germline V gene encodes CDR1 DFQATT and CDR2 SNEGSKA (reference sequence). The chain's CDR3 is CSARQSYNEQFF. CDR3 in DNA: TGCAGTGCTCGACAGTCCTACAATGAGCAGTTCTTC.

This chain links TRBV7-2 with TRBJ1-2, with a tentative D call TRBD1 (5 bases). Trimming left V 5 bases short and J 6 bases short, with 16 bases between. Per germline, CDR1 SGHTA and CDR2 FQGNSA. The CDR3 has 14 residues. CDR3 bases: TGTGCCAGCAGCCTCTCTGCAGGGTCCAATGGCTACACCTTC. Translating it yields CASSLSAGSNGYTF.

The chain has TRBV7-2 and TRBJ1-4; a possible D gene is TRBD1 (5 bases). The CDR3 is made up of 15 amino acids. CDR1 is SGHTA, CDR2 FQGNSA, per germline. The V end was cut by 5 bases, the J end by 7 bases, with 17 bases between. The CDR3 loop reads CASSPEGQVAEKLFF. CDR3 nucleotide sequence: TGTGCCAGCAGCCCGGAGGGGCAGGTTGCTGAAAAACTGTTTTTT.

The CDR3 protein is CASSPATGIHEQYF. DNA of the CDR3: TGTGCCAGCAGTCCCGCTACAGGGATCCACGAGCAGTACTTC. The chain employs TRBV12-3 or TRBV12-4 and TRBJ2-7; weak D call: TRBD1 (6 bases). The CDR3 runs 14 residues. Trimming took 5 bases from V and 5 from J, leaving 16 bases between them.

This clonotype was observed a few times. V usage is TRBV9 and J usage is TRBJ2-1; 10 bases map to TRBD1. This CDR3 comprises 16 residues. CDR1 and CDR2 from the germline V gene are SGDLS and YYNGEE. V trimming: 0 bases; J trimming: 7 bases; junction bases outside the gene matches: 7. CDR3: CASSVEATGGWNEQFF. In nucleotides, the CDR3 is TGTGCCAGCAGCGTAGAAGCGACAGGGGGCTGGAATGAGCAGTTCTTC. Complete variable domain (other parts from reference TRBV9 and TRBJ2-1): DSGVTQTPKHLITATGQRVTLRCSPRSGDLSVYWYQQSLDQGLQFLIQYYNGEERAKGNILERFSAQQFPDLHSELNLSSLELGDSALYFCASSVEATGGWNEQFFGPGTRLTVL.

This chain uses TRBV6-5 with TRBJ2-7, with D perhaps TRBD1 (6 bases). Per the germline V gene, CDR1 is MNHEY and CDR2 is SVGAGI. The CDR3 consists of 14 residues. The V gene lost 6 bases and the J gene lost 0 bases, with 12 bases spanning the gap. The CDR3 is CASRDPGASYEQYF. Here the CDR3 DNA reads TGTGCCAGCAGAGACCCAGGGGCCTCCTACGAGCAGTACTTC.

This clonotype has more than one count but fewer than ten. This rearrangement joins TRBV9 to TRBJ1-6, with 7 bases fitting TRBD1. The V gene's germline CDR1 is SGDLS and CDR2 YYNGEE. The trim removed 3 bases at V and 7 bases at J, leaving 7 bases unmatched. This CDR3 has 15 amino acids. CDR3 sequence: CASSEKGTANSPLHF. The CDR3 DNA sequence: TGTGCCAGCAGCGAGAAGGGGACAGCCAATTCACCCCTCCACTTT.

The chain combines TRBV20-1 with TRBJ2-1, with D perhaps TRBD2 (6 bases). The germline V gene encodes CDR1 DFQATT and CDR2 SNEGSKA (reference sequence). Trimming removed 1 base at V and 7 bases at J, with 14 bases between. This CDR3 has 14 amino acids. CDR3 sequence reads: CSARGDRGGNEQFF. CDR3 nucleotides: TGCAGTGCTAGAGGGGACCGTGGGGGGAATGAGCAGTTCTTC.

The chain joins TRBV15 to TRBJ2-3; TRBD2 matches at 8 bases. Germline assignment: CDR1 LNHNV and CDR2 YYDKDF (reference sequence). V dropped 7 bases and J dropped 0; count of bases not matched to a gene: 9. There are 16 residues in the CDR3. The DNA of the CDR3 is TGTGCCACCATCCCCCGGGGGGGCTCTAGCACAGATACGCAGTATTTT. This gives the protein CATIPRGGSSTDTQYF.

V and J are TRBV12-3 or TRBV12-4 and TRBJ1-4; D perhaps matches TRBD1 (5 bases). This CDR3 has 14 residues. With 3 bases removed from V and 10 bases from J, the gap between germline ends came to 15 bases. The CDR3 bases are TGTGCCAGCAGTTTGAAAGCGGGAAGGGGAAAACTGTTTTTT. It yields the protein CASSLKAGRGKLFF.

This clonotype was observed a few times. V gene TRBV29-1 combines with J gene TRBJ1-2, with TRBD1 identical over 7 bases. Germline V CDR1 and CDR2: SQVTM, ANQGSEA. The CDR3 length is 13 residues. The V segment lost 7 bases and the J segment 4 bases; nucleotides outside the gene matches: 9. CDR3 in DNA: TGCAGCGGTCAGACAGGGTCTGGCTATGGCTACACCTTC. Residues: CSGQTGSGYGYTF. The whole variable domain, remainder taken from reference TRBV29-1 and TRBJ1-2, is SAVISQKPSRDICQRGTSLTIQCQVDSQVTMMFWYRQQPGQSLTLIATANQGSEATYESGFVIDKFPISRPNLTFSTLTVSNMSPEDSSIYLCSGQTGSGYGYTFGSGTRLTVV.

The chain combines TRBV7-8 with TRBJ2-7; 9 positions match TRBD1. Germline CDR1 is SGHVS and CDR2 is FQNEAQ. This CDR3 is 18 amino acids long. V shed 3 bases and J 3 bases; nucleotides not matched to a gene: 15. The CDR3 sequence is CASSLSRGQGRNYYEQYF. The CDR3 region has the DNA TGTGCCAGCAGCTTGAGCCGGGGACAGGGCCGAAACTACTACGAGCAGTACTTC.

The gene calls are TRBV20-1 and TRBJ1-2, with unresolved D. The length of the CDR3 is 11 residues. Trimming cost V 4 bases and J 5 bases, with 8 bases left between them. Germline V gene sequence: CDR1 DFQATT, CDR2 SNEGSKA (reference sequence). The CDR3 DNA follows: TGCAGTGCTAAGAGTAGTTATGGCTACACCTTC. As protein: CSAKSSYGYTF.

This rearrangement joins TRBV19 to TRBJ1-5; D is uncertain. The CDR3 spans 14 residues. CDR1 and CDR2 from the germline V gene are LNHDA and SQIVND (reference sequence). The ends were cut back, 4 bases at V and 6 bases at J, with 13 bases in the middle. CDR3 region: CASSSPDFGQPQHF. DNA for the CDR3: TGTGCCAGTAGTAGTCCGGATTTTGGTCAGCCCCAGCATTTT. The full variable domain, rest sourced from reference TRBV19 and TRBJ1-5, is DGGITQSPKYLFRKEGQNVTLSCEQNLNHDAMYWYRQDPGQGLRLIYYSQIVNDFQKGDIAEGYSVSREKKESFPLTVTSAQKNPTAFYLCASSSPDFGQPQHFGDGTRLSIL.